This is a list of T cell receptor beta chains from one sample in a study of T cell responses to AZD1222 COVID-19 vaccine. Assay used: immunoSEQ multiplex PCR; TCRdb lists only in-frame clones, some missing. The table has more than 85,000 clones, 91% seen once. The material sequenced was peripheral blood, taken on day 0 of AZD1222 vaccination. All receptors derive from an adult in good health. CDR3s include the opening cysteine and the closing phenylalanine or tryptophan. The D gene is left open where the match is weak. The size field is filled for only some rows; it gives once, few, many or a size class.

J,size,V,D,DNA,CDR3
TRBJ2-2,-,TRBV19,-,TGTGCCAGTAGTACCGTCAGCACCGGGGAGCTGTTTTTT,CASSTVSTGELFF
TRBJ1-1,-,TRBV6-5,-,TGTGCCAGCAGTTACTCCGACTGGAACACTGAAGCTTTCTTT,CASSYSDWNTEAFF
TRBJ1-6,-,TRBV2,-,TGTGCCAGCAGATTGAACTCTGGGTCGAATTCACCCCTCCACTTT,CASRLNSGSNSPLHF
TRBJ2-1,-,TRBV6-2/TRBV6-3,-,TGTGCCAGCAGTTCTGGGCAGGGCAATGAGCAGTTCTTC,CASSSGQGNEQFF
TRBJ1-3,-,TRBV2,-,TGTGCCAGCAGGACAGGAGTCGTTGGAAACACCATATATTTT,CASRTGVVGNTIYF
TRBJ1-5,-,TRBV3-1/TRBV3-2,-,TGTGCCAGCAGCCAAGATTGGGGAGGACAGCCCCAGCATTTT,CASSQDWGGQPQHF
TRBJ1-6,-,TRBV7-9,-,TGTGCCAGCAGCTTAGTGGTAAACCGGGATTATAATTCACCCCTCCACTTT,CASSLVVNRDYNSPLHF
TRBJ2-7,few,TRBV30,-,TGTGCCTGGAGTCAGCTAGCTGAGCAGTACTTC,CAWSQLAEQYF
TRBJ1-1,-,TRBV11-2,-,TGTGCCAGCAGCTTATTGACAGACCCCCTCGGGTGGACTGAAGCTTTCTTT,CASSLLTDPLGWTEAFF
TRBJ1-5,-,TRBV10-2,TRBD1,TGCGCCAGCAGCACAGGGGATGGTCAGCCCCAGCATTTT,CASSTGDGQPQHF
TRBJ1-5,-,TRBV3-1/TRBV3-2,-,TGTGCCAGCAGCCAAGCCTCCGTCCAGCCCCAGCATTTT,CASSQASVQPQHF
TRBJ2-5,-,TRBV19,-,TGTGCCAGTAGTACCAAACAGGGCCAAGAGACCCAGTACTTC,CASSTKQGQETQYF
TRBJ1-2,-,TRBV6-5,-,TGTGCCAGCAGTTACGAGGGCGGATTGAACTATGGCTACACCTTC,CASSYEGGLNYGYTF
TRBJ2-2,-,TRBV4-1,TRBD1,TGCGCCAGCAGACGGACAGGGGGTGCCGGGGAGCTGTTTTTT,CASRRTGGAGELFF
TRBJ1-2,-,TRBV12-3/TRBV12-4,-,TGTGCCAGCAGTTGGGAAGCTAACTATGGCTACACCTTC,CASSWEANYGYTF
TRBJ2-5,-,TRBV2,-,TGTGCCGTTCAGACTAGTGGTGAGACCCAGTACTTC,CAVQTSGETQYF
TRBJ2-5,-,TRBV15,TRBD1,TGTGCCACCAGCAGTCCCCGACAGGGGATCCAAGAGACCCAGTACTTC,CATSSPRQGIQETQYF
TRBJ2-3,-,TRBV19,TRBD2,TGTGCCAGTAGTAAAACTAGCGGGAGTGATACAGATACGCAGTATTTT,CASSKTSGSDTDTQYF
TRBJ1-4,-,TRBV3-1/TRBV3-2,TRBD1,TGTGCCAGCAGCCAATCTTCAGGGGGAGCTAATGAAAAACTGTTTTTT,CASSQSSGGANEKLFF
TRBJ2-1,-,TRBV7-9,TRBD2,TGTGCCAGCAGCACGGGACTAGCGGGAGGGCTTAATGAGCAGTTCTTC,CASSTGLAGGLNEQFF
TRBJ1-5,-,TRBV19,-,TGTGCCAGTAGTATTTGGCAGGGGCCGCAGCCCCAGCATTTT,CASSIWQGPQPQHF
TRBJ1-6,-,TRBV11-2,-,TGTGCCAGCAGCTTACCAGGGTTCAATTCACCCCTCCACTTT,CASSLPGFNSPLHF
TRBJ2-7,once,TRBV18,TRBD2,TGTGCCAGCTCACCAGTAGCGGGGGGTTCCTACGAGCAGTACTTC,CASSPVAGGSYEQYF
TRBJ2-1,-,TRBV3-1/TRBV3-2,TRBD2,TGTGCCAGCAGCCCCTCTAGCGGAAGACTCTACAATGAGCAGTTCTTC,CASSPSSGRLYNEQFF